Listed below are T cell receptor beta chains from one sample, sequenced in a study of neurological immune-mediated disorders. TCRdb fed the 5' RACE reads into MiXCR, producing one record per CDR3 protein. The sample includes approximately 41,000 distinct CDR3 sequences, approximately 2.4% of them seen just once. Sequencing was done on a sample of PBMCs. All receptors come from a young man with multiple sclerosis. CDR3s include the opening cysteine and the closing phenylalanine or tryptophan.

V: TRBV5-6; J: TRBJ2-7; CDR3: CASSSLPVTATPYEQYF
V: TRBV29-1; J: TRBJ2-2; CDR3: CSVSTGTNTGELFF
V: TRBV6-5; J: TRBJ2-2; CDR3: CASSYNTGELFF
V: TRBV20-1; J: TRBJ1-3; CDR3: CSARPPSSGNTIYF
V: TRBV25-1; J: TRBJ1-2; CDR3: CASSDRGYYGYTF
V: TRBV5-6; J: TRBJ2-1; CDR3: CASSLRTSGNNEQFF
V: TRBV24-1; J: TRBJ2-5; CDR3: CATSDLGETQYF
V: TRBV7-3; J: TRBJ1-2; CDR3: CASSPDRRGYYGYTF
V: TRBV5-1; J: TRBJ1-6; CDR3: CASSFAGTLSYNSPLHF
V: TRBV20-1; J: TRBJ2-7; CDR3: CSATSGGTYEQYF
V: TRBV20-1; J: TRBJ2-5; CDR3: CSASAGGRETQYF
V: TRBV12-3/TRBV12-4; J: TRBJ1-5; CDR3: CASRRGAGQPQHF
V: TRBV6-6; J: TRBJ2-7; CDR3: CASSYLTSSYEQYF
V: TRBV5-5; J: TRBJ2-5; CDR3: CASSLLAGNQETQYF
V: TRBV10-1; J: TRBJ1-1; CDR3: CASSESRYLNTEAFF
V: TRBV20-1; J: TRBJ2-7; CDR3: CSARIQQGGKYEQYF